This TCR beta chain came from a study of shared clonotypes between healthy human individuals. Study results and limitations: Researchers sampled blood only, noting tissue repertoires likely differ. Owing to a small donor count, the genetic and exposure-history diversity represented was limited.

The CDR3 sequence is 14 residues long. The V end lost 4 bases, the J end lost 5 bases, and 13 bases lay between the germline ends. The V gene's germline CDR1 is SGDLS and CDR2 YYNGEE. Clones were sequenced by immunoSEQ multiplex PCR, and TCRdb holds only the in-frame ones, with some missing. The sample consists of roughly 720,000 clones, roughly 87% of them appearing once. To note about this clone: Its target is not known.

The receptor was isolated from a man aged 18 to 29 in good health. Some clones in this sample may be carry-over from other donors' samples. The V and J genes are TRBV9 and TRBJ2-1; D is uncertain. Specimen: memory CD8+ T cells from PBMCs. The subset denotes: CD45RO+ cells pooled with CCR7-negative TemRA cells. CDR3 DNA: TGTGCCAGCAGCATGGGTCCTCCTGACAATGAGCAGTTCTTC. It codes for CASSMGPPDNEQFF.